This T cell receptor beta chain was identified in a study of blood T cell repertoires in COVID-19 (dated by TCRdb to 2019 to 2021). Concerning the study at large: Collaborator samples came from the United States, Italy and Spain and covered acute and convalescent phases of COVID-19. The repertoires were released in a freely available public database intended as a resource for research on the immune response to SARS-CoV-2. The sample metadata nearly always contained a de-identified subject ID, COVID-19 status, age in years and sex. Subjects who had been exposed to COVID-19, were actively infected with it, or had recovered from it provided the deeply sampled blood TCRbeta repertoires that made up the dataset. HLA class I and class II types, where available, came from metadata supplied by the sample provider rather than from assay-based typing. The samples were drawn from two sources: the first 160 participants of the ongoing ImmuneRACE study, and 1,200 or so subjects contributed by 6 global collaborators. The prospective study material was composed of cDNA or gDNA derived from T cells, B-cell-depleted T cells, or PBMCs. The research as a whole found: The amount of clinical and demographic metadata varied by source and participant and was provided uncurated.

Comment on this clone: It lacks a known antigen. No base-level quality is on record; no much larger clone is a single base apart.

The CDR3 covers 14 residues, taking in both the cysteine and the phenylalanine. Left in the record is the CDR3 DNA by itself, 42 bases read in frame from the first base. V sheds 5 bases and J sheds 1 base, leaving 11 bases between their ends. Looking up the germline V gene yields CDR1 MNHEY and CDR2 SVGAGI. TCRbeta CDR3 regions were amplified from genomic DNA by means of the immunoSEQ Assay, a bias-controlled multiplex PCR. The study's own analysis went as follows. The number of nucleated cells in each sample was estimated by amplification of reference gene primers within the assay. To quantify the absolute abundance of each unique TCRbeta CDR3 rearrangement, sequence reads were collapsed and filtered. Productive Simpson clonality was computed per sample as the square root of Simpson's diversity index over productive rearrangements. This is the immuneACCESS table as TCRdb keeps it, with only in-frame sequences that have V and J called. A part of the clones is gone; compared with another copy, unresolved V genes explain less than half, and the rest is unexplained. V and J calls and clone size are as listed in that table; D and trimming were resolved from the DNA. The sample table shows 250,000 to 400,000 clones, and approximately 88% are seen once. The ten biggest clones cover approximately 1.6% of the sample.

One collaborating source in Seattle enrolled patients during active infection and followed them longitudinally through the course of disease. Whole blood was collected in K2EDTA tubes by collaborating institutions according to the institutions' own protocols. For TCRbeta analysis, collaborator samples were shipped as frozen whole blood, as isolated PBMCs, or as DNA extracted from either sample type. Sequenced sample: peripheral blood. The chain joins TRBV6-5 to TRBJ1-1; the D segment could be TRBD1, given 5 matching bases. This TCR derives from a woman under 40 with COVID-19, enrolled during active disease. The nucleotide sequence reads TGTGCCAGCAGTCTTTATACAGGGAACACTGAAGCTTTCTTT. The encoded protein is CASSLYTGNTEAFF.